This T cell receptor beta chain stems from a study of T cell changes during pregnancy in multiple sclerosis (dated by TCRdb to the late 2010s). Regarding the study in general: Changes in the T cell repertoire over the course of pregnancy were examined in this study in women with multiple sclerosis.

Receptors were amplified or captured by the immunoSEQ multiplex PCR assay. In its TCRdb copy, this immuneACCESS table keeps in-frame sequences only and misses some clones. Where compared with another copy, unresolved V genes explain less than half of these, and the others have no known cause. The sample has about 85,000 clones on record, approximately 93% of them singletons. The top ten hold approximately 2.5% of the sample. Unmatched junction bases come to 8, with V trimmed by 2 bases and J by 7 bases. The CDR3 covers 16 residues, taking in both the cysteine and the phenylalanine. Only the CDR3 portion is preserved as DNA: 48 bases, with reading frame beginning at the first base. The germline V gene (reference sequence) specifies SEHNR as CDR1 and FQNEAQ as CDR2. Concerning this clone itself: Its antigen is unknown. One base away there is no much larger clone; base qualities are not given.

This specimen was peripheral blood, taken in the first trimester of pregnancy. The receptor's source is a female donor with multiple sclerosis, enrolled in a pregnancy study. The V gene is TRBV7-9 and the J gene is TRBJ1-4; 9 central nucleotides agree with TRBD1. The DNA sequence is TGTGCCAGCAGCTTATTTTCTGACAGGGGGAGTGAAAAACTGTTTTTT. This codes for CASSLFSDRGSEKLFF.